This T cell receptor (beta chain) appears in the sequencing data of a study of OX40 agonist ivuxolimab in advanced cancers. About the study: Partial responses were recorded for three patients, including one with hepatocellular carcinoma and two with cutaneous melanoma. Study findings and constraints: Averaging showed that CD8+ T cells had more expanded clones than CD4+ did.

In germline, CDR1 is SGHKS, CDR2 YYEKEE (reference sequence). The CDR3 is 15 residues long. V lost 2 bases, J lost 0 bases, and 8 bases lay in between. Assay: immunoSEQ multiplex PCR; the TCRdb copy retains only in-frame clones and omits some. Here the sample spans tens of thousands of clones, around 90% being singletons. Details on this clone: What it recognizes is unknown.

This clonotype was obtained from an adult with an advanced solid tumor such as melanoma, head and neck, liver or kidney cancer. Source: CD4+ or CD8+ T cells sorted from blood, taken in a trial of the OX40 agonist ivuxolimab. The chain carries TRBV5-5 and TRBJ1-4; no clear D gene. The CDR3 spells CASSLWGATNEKLFF. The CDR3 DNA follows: TGTGCCAGCAGCTTATGGGGAGCAACTAATGAAAAACTGTTTTTT. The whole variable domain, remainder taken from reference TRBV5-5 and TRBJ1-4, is DAGVTQSPTHLIKTRGQQVTLRCSPISGHKSVSWYQQVLGQGPQFIFQYYEKEERGRGNFPDRFSARQFPNYSSELNVNALLLGDSALYLCASSLWGATNEKLFFGSGTQLSVL.